The sequence of this T cell receptor beta chain was determined in a study of blood T cell repertoires in COVID-19. Ages ranged from about 18 to 89 years, with residence in 24 US areas. Recovered status in Cohort 3 required two negative PCRs, clearance, or symptom resolution. Per the study methods: Nucleated cell number was recorded as an estimate derived from reference gene primer amplification. Using immunoSEQ multiplex PCR, the repertoire was profiled, and TCRdb retains in-frame clones only, with some absent. V, J and clone size were drawn from that table, and D and trimming were deduced from the DNA. The sample holds around 400,000 clones, roughly nine tenths seen once. Germline values: CDR1 SQVTM, CDR2 ANQGSEA. This CDR3 region has 13 residues. J was trimmed by 2 bases and V by 7 bases; bases with no gene match: 5.

Sequenced: PBMCs or T cells enriched from blood (not recorded which). This TCR came from a young woman who had recovered from COVID-19. The chain is built from TRBV29-1 and TRBJ2-1, with 7 bases lining up with TRBD2. CDR3 bases: TGCAGCGGAGGACTAGATCCCTACAATGAGCAGTTCTTC. This gives the protein CSGGLDPYNEQFF.